This TCR beta chain was obtained from a study of blood T cell repertoires in COVID-19. Study overall: The cDNA or gDNA used as material had been derived from T cells, B-cell-depleted T cells, or PBMCs.

Data came from immunoSEQ multiplex PCR; TCRdb stores just in-frame clones and leaves some out. The table lists about 180,000 clones, about 86% of them singletons. Germline V gene sequence: CDR1 LNHDA, CDR2 SQIVND (reference sequence). The V end was cut by 5 bases, the J end by 5 bases, with 20 bases between. The CDR3 sequence is 16 residues long. Material for sequencing was peripheral blood. The chain has TRBV19 and TRBJ2-3; the D gene is possibly TRBD2 (6 bases). This TCR came from a middle-aged man with active or convalescent COVID-19. The CDR3 protein is CASSQPPGVGGDTQYF. The CDR3 DNA sequence: TGTGCCAGTAGTCAGCCCCCCGGAGTGGGAGGAGATACGCAGTATTTT.